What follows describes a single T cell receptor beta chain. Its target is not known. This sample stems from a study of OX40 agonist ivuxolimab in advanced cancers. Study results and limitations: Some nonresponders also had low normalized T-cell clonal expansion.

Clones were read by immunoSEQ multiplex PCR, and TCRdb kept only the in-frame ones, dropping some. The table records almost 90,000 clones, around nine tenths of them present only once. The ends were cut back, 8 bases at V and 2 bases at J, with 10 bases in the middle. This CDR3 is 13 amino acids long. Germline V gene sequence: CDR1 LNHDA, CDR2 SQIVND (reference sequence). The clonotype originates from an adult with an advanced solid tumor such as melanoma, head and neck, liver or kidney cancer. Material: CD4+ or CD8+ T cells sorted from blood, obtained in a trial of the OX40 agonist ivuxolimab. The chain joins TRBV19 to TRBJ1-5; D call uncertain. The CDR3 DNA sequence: TGTGCCAGTCGCACGGTAGGCAATCAGCCCCAGCATTTT. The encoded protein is CASRTVGNQPQHF.